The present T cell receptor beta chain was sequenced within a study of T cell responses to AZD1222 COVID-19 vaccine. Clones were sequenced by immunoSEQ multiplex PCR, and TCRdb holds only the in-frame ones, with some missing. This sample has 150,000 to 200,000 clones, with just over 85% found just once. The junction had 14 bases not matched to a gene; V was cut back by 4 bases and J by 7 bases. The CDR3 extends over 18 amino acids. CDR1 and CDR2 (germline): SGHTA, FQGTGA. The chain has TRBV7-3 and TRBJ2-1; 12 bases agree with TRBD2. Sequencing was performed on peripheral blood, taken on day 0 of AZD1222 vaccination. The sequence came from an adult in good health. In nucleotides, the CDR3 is TGTGCCAGCAGCTCCACCCGCTCTAGCGGGGGGGCGGGAAATGAGCAGTTCTTC. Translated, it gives CASSSTRSSGGAGNEQFF.